The TCR beta chain described here comes from a study of blood T cell repertoires in COVID-19. Clones were sequenced by immunoSEQ multiplex PCR, and TCRdb holds only the in-frame ones, with some missing. In the table there are over 300,000 clones, 70% to 90% of which are singletons. Cohorts were determined from participant-reported clinical history. V lost 7 bases to trimming and J lost 3 bases; unmatched junction nucleotides: 12. Looked up from germline, CDR1 is LNHDA and CDR2 is SQIVND (reference sequence). The CDR3 totals 16 residues. Sequencing used PBMCs or T cells enriched from blood (not recorded which). The clonotype originates from a woman in her forties who had recovered from COVID-19. The gene calls are TRBV19 and TRBJ1-5; 7 nucleotides match TRBD1. The CDR3 region is CASISPWDRDNQPQHF. The CDR3 bases are TGTGCCAGTATCTCACCCTGGGACAGAGACAATCAGCCCCAGCATTTT.